These 5 T cell receptor beta chains were all obtained from the same sample, sequenced in a study of CD8 T cells in ankylosing spondylitis. TCRdb processed the 5' RACE reads anew with MiXCR; each CDR3 protein has one entry. The top ten clones hold 3% to 4.5% of a sample with fewer than 550,000 distinct CDR3 sequences, roughly 5.3% of them seen once. Their specific antigens are unknown. General study findings and limits: The study identified a TCR beta motif of several highly homologous variants that appeared characteristic of ankylosing spondylitis blood.

The specimen was blood, either unsorted or a sorted T cell fraction (not recorded which). These TCRs come from a male donor with ankylosing spondylitis.

J is TRBJ2-5 and V is TRBV4-3; D is possibly TRBD1 (6 bases). The CDR3 extends over 15 amino acids. The V gene's germline CDR1 is LGHNA and CDR2 YSLEER. The V and J ends lost 1 base and 2 bases respectively, with 11 bases between them. The CDR3 is CASSQVNRDQETQYF. The CDR3 bases are TGCGCCAGCAGCCAAGTTAACAGGGATCAAGAGACCCAGTACTTC.

In this sample, this clonotype turned up many times. CDR3 nucleotides: TGTGCCAGCAGCCCCCCGGGTAGCGGGTACATGCCCAATGAGCAGTTCTTC. Amino acids: CASSPPGSGYMPNEQFF. This sequence joins TRBV5-6 and TRBJ2-1; 7 bases are a match to TRBD2. The germline gives CDR1 SGHDT, CDR2 YYEEEE. The CDR3 has 17 amino acids. The junction had 16 bases not matched to a gene; V was cut back by 4 bases and J by 6 bases.

This clonotype was seen many times. V and J are TRBV5-6 and TRBJ1-5; the match to TRBD1 covers 8 bases. Germline V lookup: CDR1 SGHDT, CDR2 YYEEEE. The ends lost 2 bases at V and 0 bases at J; junction bases unmatched: 7. The CDR3 runs to 17 residues. CDR3 loop: CASSLGQGPYSNQPQHF. CDR3 DNA: TGTGCCAGCAGCTTAGGACAGGGACCCTATAGCAATCAGCCCCAGCATTTT.

To note about this clonotype: The germline gene is not matched at one end of the junction; a read error may be the cause. The V call is TRBV7-8, the J call TRBJ1-5, with D uncertain. The CDR3 extends over 17 amino acids. Per the germline V gene, CDR1 is SGHVS and CDR2 is FQNEAQ. The CDR3 protein is CASSPIRNQRSSQPQHF. CDR3 DNA: TGTGCCAGCAGCCCCATACGTAATCAGAGGAGCAGTCAGCCCCAGCATTTT. The full variable domain, rest sourced from reference TRBV7-8 and TRBJ1-5, is GAGVSQSPRYKVAKRGQDVALRCDPISGHVSLFWYQQALGQGPEFLTYFQNEAQLDKSGLPSDRFFAERPEGSVSTLKIQRTQQEDSAVYLCASSPIRNQRSSQPQHFGDGTRLSIL.

This clonotype was picked up many times. The chain links TRBV20-1 to TRBJ1-4; TRBD1 might be the D (5 bases). The CDR3 contains 13 residues. V was clipped by 3 bases and J by 7 bases, with 12 bases between them. Per the germline V gene, CDR1 is DFQATT and CDR2 is SNEGSKA (reference sequence). The CDR3 sequence is CSASSGQGEKLFF. The CDR3 nucleotides are TGCAGTGCTAGTTCAGGGCAGGGTGAAAAACTGTTTTTT.